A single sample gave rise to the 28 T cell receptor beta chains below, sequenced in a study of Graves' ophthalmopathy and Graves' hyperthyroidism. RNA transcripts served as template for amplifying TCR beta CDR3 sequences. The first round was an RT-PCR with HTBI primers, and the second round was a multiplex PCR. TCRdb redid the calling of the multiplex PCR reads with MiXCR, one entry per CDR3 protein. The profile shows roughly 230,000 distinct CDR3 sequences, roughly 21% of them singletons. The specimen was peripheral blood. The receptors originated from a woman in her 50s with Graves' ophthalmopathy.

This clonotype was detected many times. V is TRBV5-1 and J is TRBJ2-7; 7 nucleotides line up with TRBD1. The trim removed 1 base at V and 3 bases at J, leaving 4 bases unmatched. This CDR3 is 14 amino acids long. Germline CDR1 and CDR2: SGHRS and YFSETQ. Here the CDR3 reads CASSLTGVVYEQYF. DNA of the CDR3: TGCGCCAGCAGCTTGACAGGGGTGGTCTACGAGCAGTACTTC.

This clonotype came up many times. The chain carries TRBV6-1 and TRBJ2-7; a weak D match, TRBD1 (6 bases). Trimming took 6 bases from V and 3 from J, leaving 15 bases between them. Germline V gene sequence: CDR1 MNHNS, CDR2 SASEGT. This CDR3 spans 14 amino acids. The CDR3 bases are TGTGCCAGCAGCCGTGACAGGAGCCTCTACGAGCAGTACTTC. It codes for CASSRDRSLYEQYF.

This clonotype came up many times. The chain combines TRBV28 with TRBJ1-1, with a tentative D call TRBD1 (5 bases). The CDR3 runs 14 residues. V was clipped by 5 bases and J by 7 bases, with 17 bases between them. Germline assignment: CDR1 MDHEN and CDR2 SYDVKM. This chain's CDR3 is CASSKAPGFGEAFF. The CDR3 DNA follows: TGTGCCAGCAGTAAGGCCCCAGGGTTTGGTGAAGCTTTCTTT.

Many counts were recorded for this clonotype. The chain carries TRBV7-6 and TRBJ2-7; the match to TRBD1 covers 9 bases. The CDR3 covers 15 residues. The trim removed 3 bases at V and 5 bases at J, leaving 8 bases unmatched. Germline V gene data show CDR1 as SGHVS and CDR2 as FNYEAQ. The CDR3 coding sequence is TGTGCCAGCAGCTTTACCGGGACAGGGTTCCACGAGCAGTACTTC. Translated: CASSFTGTGFHEQYF. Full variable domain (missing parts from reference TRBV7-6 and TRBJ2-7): GAGVSQSPRYKVTKRGQDVALRCDPISGHVSLYWYRQALGQGPEFLTYFNYEAQQDKSGLPNDRFSAERPEGSISTLTIQRTEQRDSAMYRCASSFTGTGFHEQYFGPGTRLTVT.

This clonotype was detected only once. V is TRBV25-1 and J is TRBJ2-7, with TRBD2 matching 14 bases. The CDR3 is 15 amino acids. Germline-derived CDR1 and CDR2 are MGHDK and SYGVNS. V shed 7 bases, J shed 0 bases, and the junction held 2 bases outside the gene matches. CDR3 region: CASTTSGRVSYEQYF. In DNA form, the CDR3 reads TGTGCCAGCACGACTAGCGGGAGGGTCTCCTACGAGCAGTACTTC.

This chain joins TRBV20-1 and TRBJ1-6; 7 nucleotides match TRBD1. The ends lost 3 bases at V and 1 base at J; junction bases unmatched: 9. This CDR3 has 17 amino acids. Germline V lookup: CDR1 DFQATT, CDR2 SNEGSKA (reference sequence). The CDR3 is CSASVEGAGSYNSPLHF. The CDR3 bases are TGCAGTGCTAGTGTCGAGGGGGCGGGTTCCTATAATTCACCCCTCCACTTT.

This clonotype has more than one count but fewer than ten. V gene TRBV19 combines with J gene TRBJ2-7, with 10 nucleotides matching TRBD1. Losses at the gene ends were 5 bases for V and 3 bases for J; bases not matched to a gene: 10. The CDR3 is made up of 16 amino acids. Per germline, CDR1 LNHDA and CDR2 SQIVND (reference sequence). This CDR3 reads CASSALAGTGVYEQYF. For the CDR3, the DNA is TGTGCCAGTAGTGCCTTAGCCGGGACAGGGGTCTACGAGCAGTACTTC.

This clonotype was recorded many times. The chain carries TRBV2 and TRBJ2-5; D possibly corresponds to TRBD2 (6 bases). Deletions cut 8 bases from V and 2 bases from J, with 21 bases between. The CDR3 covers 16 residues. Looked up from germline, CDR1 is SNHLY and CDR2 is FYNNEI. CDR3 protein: CASVSGGAGRQETQYF. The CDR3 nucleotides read TGTGCCAGCGTTTCTGGCGGGGCCGGTAGGCAAGAGACCCAGTACTTC.

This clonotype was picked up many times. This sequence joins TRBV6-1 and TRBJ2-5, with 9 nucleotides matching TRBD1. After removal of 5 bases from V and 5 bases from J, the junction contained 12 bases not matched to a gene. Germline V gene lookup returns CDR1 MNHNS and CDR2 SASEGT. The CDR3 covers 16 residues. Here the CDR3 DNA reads TGTGCCAGCAGTCCTGGAGGTACAGGGGGCCGGGAGACCCAGTACTTC. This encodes CASSPGGTGGRETQYF.

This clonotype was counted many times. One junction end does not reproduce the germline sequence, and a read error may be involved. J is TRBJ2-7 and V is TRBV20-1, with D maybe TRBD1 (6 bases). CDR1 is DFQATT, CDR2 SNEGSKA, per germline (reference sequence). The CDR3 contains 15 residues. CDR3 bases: TGCAGTGCCGAGCAGGGGACGGTTGCCTCCCACGAGCAGTACTTC. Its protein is CSAEQGTVASHEQYF.

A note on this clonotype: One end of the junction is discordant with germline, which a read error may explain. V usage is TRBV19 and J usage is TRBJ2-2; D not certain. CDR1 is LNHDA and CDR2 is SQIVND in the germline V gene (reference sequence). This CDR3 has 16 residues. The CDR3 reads CANSIDGKGLTGELFF. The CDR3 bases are TGTGCCAATAGTATAGATGGGAAAGGTCTCACCGGGGAGCTGTTTTTT.

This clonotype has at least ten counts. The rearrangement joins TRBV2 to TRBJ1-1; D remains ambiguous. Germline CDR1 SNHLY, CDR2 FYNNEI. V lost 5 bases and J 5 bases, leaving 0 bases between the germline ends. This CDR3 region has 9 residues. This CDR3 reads CASSTEAFF. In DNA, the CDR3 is TGTGCCAGCAGTACTGAAGCTTTCTTT.

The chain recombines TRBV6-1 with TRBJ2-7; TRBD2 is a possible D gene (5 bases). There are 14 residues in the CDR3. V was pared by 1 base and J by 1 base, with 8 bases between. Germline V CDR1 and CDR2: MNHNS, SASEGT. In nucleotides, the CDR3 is TGTGCCAGCAGTGAAGGAGGGAATTCCTACGAGCAGTACTTC. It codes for CASSEGGNSYEQYF.

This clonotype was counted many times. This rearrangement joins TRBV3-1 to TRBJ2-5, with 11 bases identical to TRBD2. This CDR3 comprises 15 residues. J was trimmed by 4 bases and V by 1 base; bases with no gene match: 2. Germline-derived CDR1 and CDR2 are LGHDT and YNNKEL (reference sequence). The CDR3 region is CASSQVGLAGETQYF. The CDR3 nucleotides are TGTGCCAGCAGCCAAGTCGGACTAGCGGGAGAGACCCAGTACTTC.

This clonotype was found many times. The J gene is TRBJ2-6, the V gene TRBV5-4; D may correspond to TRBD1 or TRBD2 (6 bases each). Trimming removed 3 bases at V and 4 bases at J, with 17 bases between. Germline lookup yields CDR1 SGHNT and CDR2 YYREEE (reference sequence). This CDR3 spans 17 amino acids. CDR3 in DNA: TGTGCCAGCAGCTCATATGATTGGAGGGGGGGGGCCAACGTCCTGACTTTC. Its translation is CASSSYDWRGGANVLTF. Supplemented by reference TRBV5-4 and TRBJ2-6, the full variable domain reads ETGVTQSPTHLIKTRGQQVTLRCSSQSGHNTVSWYQQALGQGPQFIFQYYREEENGRGNFPPRFSGLQFPNYSSELNVNALELDDSALYLCASSSYDWRGGANVLTFGAGSRLTVL.

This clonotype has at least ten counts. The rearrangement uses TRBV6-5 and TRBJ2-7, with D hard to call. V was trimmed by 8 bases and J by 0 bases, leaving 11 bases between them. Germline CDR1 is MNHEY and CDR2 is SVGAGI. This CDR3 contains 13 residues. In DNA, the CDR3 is TGTGCCAGCTTTGATTCCTTCTCCTACGAGCAGTACTTC. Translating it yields CASFDSFSYEQYF.

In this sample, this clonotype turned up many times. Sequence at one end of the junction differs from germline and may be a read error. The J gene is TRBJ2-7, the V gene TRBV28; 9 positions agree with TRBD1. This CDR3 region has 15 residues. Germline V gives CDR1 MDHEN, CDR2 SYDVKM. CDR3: CASTTAGTGSYEQYF. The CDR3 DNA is TGTGCGAGCACTACTGCCGGGACAGGGTCCTACGAGCAGTACTTC.

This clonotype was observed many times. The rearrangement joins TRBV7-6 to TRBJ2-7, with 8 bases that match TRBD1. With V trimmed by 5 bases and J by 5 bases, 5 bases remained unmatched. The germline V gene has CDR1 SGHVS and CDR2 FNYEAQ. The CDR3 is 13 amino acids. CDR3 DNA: TGTGCCAGCAGCCAAGACAGGGGCAACGAGCAGTACTTC. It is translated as CASSQDRGNEQYF.

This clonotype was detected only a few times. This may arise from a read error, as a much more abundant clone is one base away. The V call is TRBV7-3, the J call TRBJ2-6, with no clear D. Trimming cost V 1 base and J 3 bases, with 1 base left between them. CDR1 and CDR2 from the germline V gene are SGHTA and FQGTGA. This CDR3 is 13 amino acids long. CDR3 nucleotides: TGTGCCAGCAGCTTAATTGGGGCCAACGTCCTGACTTTC. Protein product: CASSLIGANVLTF.

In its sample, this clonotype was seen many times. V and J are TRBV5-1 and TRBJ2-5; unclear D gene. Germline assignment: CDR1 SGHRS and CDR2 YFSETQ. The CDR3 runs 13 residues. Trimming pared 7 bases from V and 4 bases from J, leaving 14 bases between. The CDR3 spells CASAIGRGETQYF. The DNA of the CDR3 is TGCGCCAGCGCGATCGGCAGAGGAGAGACCCAGTACTTC.

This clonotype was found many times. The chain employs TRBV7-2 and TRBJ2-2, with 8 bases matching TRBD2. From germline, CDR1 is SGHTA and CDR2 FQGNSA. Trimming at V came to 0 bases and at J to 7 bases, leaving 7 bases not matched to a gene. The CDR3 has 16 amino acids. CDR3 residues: CASSLAPVSGIGELFF. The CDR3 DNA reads TGTGCCAGCAGCTTAGCCCCCGTTAGCGGGATCGGGGAGCTGTTTTTT.

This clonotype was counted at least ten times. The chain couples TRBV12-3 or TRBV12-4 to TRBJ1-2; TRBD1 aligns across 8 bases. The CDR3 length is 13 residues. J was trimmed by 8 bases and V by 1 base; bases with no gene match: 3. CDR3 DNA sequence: TGTGCCAGCAGTTTAGTTAGGGACAGGGGCTACACCTTC. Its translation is CASSLVRDRGYTF.

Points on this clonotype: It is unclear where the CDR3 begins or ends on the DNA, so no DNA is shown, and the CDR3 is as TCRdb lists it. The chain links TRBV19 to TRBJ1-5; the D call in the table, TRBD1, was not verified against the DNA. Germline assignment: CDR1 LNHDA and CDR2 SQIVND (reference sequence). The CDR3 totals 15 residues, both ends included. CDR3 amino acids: CASSSVGGGNQPQPF.

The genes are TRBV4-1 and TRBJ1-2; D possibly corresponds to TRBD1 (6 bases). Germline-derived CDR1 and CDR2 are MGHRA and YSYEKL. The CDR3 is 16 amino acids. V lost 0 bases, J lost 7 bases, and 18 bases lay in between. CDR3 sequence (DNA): TGCGCCAGCAGCCAAGAACTCGGGGGCGCGGTGGGTGGCTACACCTTC. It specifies CASSQELGGAVGGYTF.

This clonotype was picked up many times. Written as DNA, the CDR3 is TGTGCCAGCAGTCCCGGTCGCGCCACGGTACAAGAGACCCAGTACTTC. The encoded protein is CASSPGRATVQETQYF. The J gene is TRBJ2-5, the V gene TRBV5-6, with unresolved D. V lost 5 bases and J lost 2, with 19 bases in between. Germline CDR1 and CDR2: SGHDT and YYEEEE. The CDR3 has 16 residues.

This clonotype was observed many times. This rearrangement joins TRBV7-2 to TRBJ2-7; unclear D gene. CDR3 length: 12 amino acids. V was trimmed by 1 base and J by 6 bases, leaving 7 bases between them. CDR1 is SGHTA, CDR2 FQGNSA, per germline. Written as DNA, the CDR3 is TGTGCCAGCAGCTTAGAGGTGCTCGAGCAGTACTTC. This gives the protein CASSLEVLEQYF.

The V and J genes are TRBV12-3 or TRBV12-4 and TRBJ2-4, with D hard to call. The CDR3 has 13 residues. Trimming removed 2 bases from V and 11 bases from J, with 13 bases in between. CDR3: CASSLYRLPFQYF. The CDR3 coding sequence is TGTGCCAGCAGTTTATATCGACTCCCTTTTCAGTACTTC.

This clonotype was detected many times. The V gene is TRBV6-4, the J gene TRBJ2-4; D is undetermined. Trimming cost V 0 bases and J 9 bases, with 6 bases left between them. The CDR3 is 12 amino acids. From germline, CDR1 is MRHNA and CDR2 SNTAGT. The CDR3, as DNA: TGTGCCAGCAGTGACTCGATGGGCATTCAGTACTTC. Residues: CASSDSMGIQYF.